A single sample is the source of the 32 T cell receptor beta chains below, sequenced in a study of OX40 agonist ivuxolimab in advanced cancers. Sequencing was performed with immunoSEQ multiplex PCR; in TCRdb, only in-frame clones are kept and a portion is missing. Of under 85,000 clones listed, 88% were seen once; the top ten hold about 3.8%. The sample was CD4+ or CD8+ T cells sorted from blood, taken in a trial of the OX40 agonist ivuxolimab. The receptors come from an adult with an advanced solid tumor such as melanoma, head and neck, liver or kidney cancer.

The chain recombines TRBV27 with TRBJ1-5; D perhaps matches TRBD1 (6 bases). Germline loops: CDR1 MNHEY, CDR2 SMNVEV (reference sequence). Between the trimmed V and J ends, which lost 4 bases and 8 bases, there was a span of 18 bases. The CDR3 contains 15 residues. CDR3 loop: CASSWGPGAREPQHF. The CDR3 nucleotides are TGTGCCAGCAGTTGGGGGCCGGGGGCACGGGAGCCCCAGCATTTT.

This clone was counted a few times. The V call is TRBV27, the J call TRBJ1-1; TRBD1 matches at 9 bases. Trimming cost V 6 bases and J 5 bases; bases outside gene matches: 7. The CDR3 is 14 residues long. CDR1 MNHEY and CDR2 SMNVEV come from the germline V gene (reference sequence). The CDR3 DNA sequence: TGTGCCAGCAGGTGGGACAGGGTAACGACTGAAGCTTTCTTT. Protein: CASRWDRVTTEAFF.

J is TRBJ2-3 and V is TRBV6-1, with unresolved D. Germline V gene data show CDR1 as MNHNS and CDR2 as SASEGT. This CDR3 contains 13 residues. V was clipped by 9 bases and J by 3 bases, with 13 bases between them. The CDR3 nucleotides read TGTGCCAGTCAGGTCTTGAGGACAGATACGCAGTATTTT. This translates into CASQVLRTDTQYF.

J is TRBJ1-2 and V is TRBV5-1, with D possibly being TRBD1 (6 bases). The V end lost 5 bases, the J end lost 4 bases, and 15 bases lay between the germline ends. CDR1 is SGHRS and CDR2 is YFSETQ in the germline V gene. The CDR3 is 14 amino acids. The CDR3 nucleotides are TGCGCCAGCAGTAAAACAACAGGGACCTATGGCTACACCTTC. It encodes CASSKTTGTYGYTF.

J is TRBJ2-1 and V is TRBV5-1, with 10 bases identical to TRBD2. Trimming at V came to 4 bases and at J to 0 bases, leaving 4 bases not matched to a gene. Germline V gene data show CDR1 as SGHRS and CDR2 as YFSETQ. The CDR3 is made up of 16 amino acids. The CDR3 spells CASSLLAGTSYNEQFF. Written as DNA, the CDR3 is TGCGCCAGCAGCCTACTAGCGGGAACCTCCTACAATGAGCAGTTCTTC.

The genes are TRBV4-1 and TRBJ1-2; D gene unclear. V was pared by 0 bases and J by 7 bases, with 6 bases between. The germline gives CDR1 MGHRA, CDR2 YSYEKL. This CDR3 spans 12 amino acids. Here the CDR3 reads CASSQEIGGYTF. The CDR3 DNA reads TGCGCCAGCAGCCAAGAAATCGGTGGCTACACCTTC.

This chain connects TRBV30 to TRBJ2-3, with D unclear. This CDR3 region has 15 residues. Trimming took 3 bases from V and 2 from J, leaving 15 bases between them. CDR1 GTSNPN and CDR2 SVGIG come from the germline V gene (reference sequence). This CDR3 is CAWRLTDIYTDTQYF. The CDR3 coding sequence is TGTGCCTGGAGACTTACTGACATATACACAGATACGCAGTATTTT. Full variable domain (outside the CDR3, taken from reference TRBV30 and TRBJ2-3): SQTIHQWPATLVQPVGSPLSLECTVEGTSNPNLYWYRQAAGRGLQLLFYSVGIGQISSEVPQNLSASRPQDRQFILSSKKLLLSDSGFYLCAWRLTDIYTDTQYFGPGTRLTVL.

This clone was counted once. The rearrangement uses TRBV6-5 and TRBJ1-4; 9 nucleotides align to TRBD1. CDR1 and CDR2 from the germline V gene are MNHEY and SVGAGI. This CDR3 has 14 residues. V dropped 6 bases and J dropped 7; count of bases not matched to a gene: 6. CDR3 residues: CASSLDRGGEKLFF. CDR3 DNA: TGTGCCAGCAGCTTGGACAGGGGCGGTGAAAAACTGTTTTTT.

V usage is TRBV4-2 and J usage is TRBJ1-2, with D unresolved. Germline lookup yields CDR1 LGHNA and CDR2 YNFKEQ. With 0 bases removed from V and 4 bases from J, the gap between germline ends came to 12 bases. The CDR3 is 15 residues long. The CDR3 DNA is TGTGCCAGCAGCCAAGATCTAGAAAGGAGCTATGGCTACACCTTC. It yields the protein CASSQDLERSYGYTF.

The V and J genes are TRBV6-6 and TRBJ2-7; TRBD2 might be the D (6 bases). V was clipped by 8 bases and J by 2 bases, with 13 bases between them. This CDR3 has 13 amino acids. Looked up from germline, CDR1 is MNHNY and CDR2 is SVGAGI (reference sequence). As DNA, the CDR3 is TGTGCCAGCGCGGGGACCGACCCCTACGAGCAGTACTTC. It is translated as CASAGTDPYEQYF.

The J gene is TRBJ1-2, the V gene TRBV7-2; tentative D call: TRBD1 (6 bases). CDR1 and CDR2 (germline): SGHTA, FQGNSA. The V gene lost 5 bases and the J gene lost 4 bases, with 14 bases spanning the gap. This CDR3 region has 14 residues. The CDR3 reads CASSADQGIYGYTF. DNA of the CDR3: TGTGCCAGCAGCGCCGATCAGGGGATCTATGGCTACACCTTC.

This rearrangement joins TRBV28 to TRBJ2-2; TRBD2 matches at 10 bases. CDR1 MDHEN and CDR2 SYDVKM come from the germline V gene. This CDR3 is built from 20 residues. Trimming removed 2 bases from V and 7 bases from J; junction bases left unmatched: 19. CDR3 bases: TGTGCCAGCAGTTTAGGTCCCTTGAAGGGGTTAGCGGGAGGAATCGGGGAGCTGTTTTTT. Residues: CASSLGPLKGLAGGIGELFF.

The chain carries TRBV7-2 and TRBJ1-1; no clear D. CDR1 is SGHTA and CDR2 is FQGNSA in the germline V gene. The CDR3 runs 13 residues. Trimming took 1 base from V and 6 from J, leaving 9 bases between them. The CDR3: CASSLEAGSEAFF. CDR3 sequence (DNA): TGTGCCAGCAGCTTAGAAGCGGGGTCTGAAGCTTTCTTT. The full variable domain, its missing parts supplied by reference TRBV7-2 and TRBJ1-1, is GAGVSQSPSNKVTEKGKDVELRCDPISGHTALYWYRQSLGQGLEFLIYFQGNSAPDKSGLPSDRFSAERTGGSVSTLTIQRTQQEDSAVYLCASSLEAGSEAFFGQGTRLTVV.

The chain couples TRBV5-1 to TRBJ2-1, with 11 bases identical to TRBD2. The J segment lost 9 bases and the V segment lost 4 bases, leaving 3 bases of the junction unmatched. Germline V gives CDR1 SGHRS, CDR2 YFSETQ. CDR3 length equals 13 residues. The CDR3 here is CASSKGLAVEQFF. The CDR3 DNA reads TGCGCCAGCAGCAAGGGACTAGCGGTTGAGCAGTTCTTC.

This clone was observed a few times. V gene TRBV2 combines with J gene TRBJ1-5, with TRBD1 as a possible D gene (6 bases). The V end was cut by 6 bases, the J end by 3 bases, with 15 bases between. The CDR3 covers 15 residues. Germline V lookup: CDR1 SNHLY, CDR2 FYNNEI. CDR3 region: CASRGRDMDNQPQHF. CDR3 coding DNA: TGTGCCAGCAGGGGGAGGGACATGGACAATCAGCCCCAGCATTTT.

The gene calls are TRBV6-5 and TRBJ2-2; D could derive from TRBD1 or TRBD2 (5 bases each). Germline V CDR1 and CDR2: MNHEY, SVGAGI. The CDR3 is made up of 15 amino acids. Trimming took 1 base from V and 5 from J, leaving 11 bases between them. CDR3 region: CASSYLQGRTGELFF. In DNA, the CDR3 is TGTGCCAGCAGTTACTTGCAGGGACGAACCGGGGAGCTGTTTTTT.

This clone was observed a few times. The chain employs TRBV25-1 and TRBJ2-3; 15 bases are shared with TRBD2. Per germline, CDR1 MGHDK and CDR2 SYGVNS. This CDR3 spans 16 amino acids. Trimming took 3 bases from V and 6 from J; bases not matched to a gene: 4. DNA for the CDR3: TGTGCCAGCAGTGAGGGACTAGCGGGAGGCGGGGATACGCAGTATTTT. It yields the protein CASSEGLAGGGDTQYF.

The chain combines TRBV2 with TRBJ2-7; tentatively, D is TRBD2 (5 bases). Germline CDR1 is SNHLY and CDR2 is FYNNEI. CDR3 size: 14 residues. With 6 bases removed from V and 2 bases from J, the gap between germline ends came to 14 bases. The chain's CDR3 is CASSASSQTYEQYF. CDR3 coding DNA: TGTGCCAGCAGCGCTAGCAGCCAAACCTACGAGCAGTACTTC.

The chain has TRBV6-1 and TRBJ2-7; 11 bases are a match to TRBD2. Germline V gene data show CDR1 as MNHNS and CDR2 as SASEGT. The CDR3 is 13 amino acids. Trimming took 6 bases from V and 4 from J; bases not matched to a gene: 2. The CDR3: CASSLAGGYEQYF. For the CDR3, the DNA is TGTGCCAGCAGCTTAGCGGGAGGGTACGAGCAGTACTTC.

The chain recombines TRBV13 with TRBJ2-3; unclear D gene. Trimming removed 1 base at V and 11 bases at J, with 16 bases between. Looked up from germline, CDR1 is PRHDT and CDR2 is FYEKMQ (reference sequence). The CDR3 is made up of 14 amino acids. The CDR3 nucleotides read TGTGCCAGCAGCTTAGTCGACTCCCCCTTGAAGCAGTATTTT. Protein sequence: CASSLVDSPLKQYF. Drawing the rest from reference TRBV13 and TRBJ2-3, the complete variable domain is AAGVIQSPRHLIKEKRETATLKCYPIPRHDTVYWYQQGPGQDPQFLISFYEKMQSDKGSIPDRFSAQQFSDYHSELNMSSLELGDSALYFCASSLVDSPLKQYFGPGTRLTVL.

The gene calls are TRBV5-5 and TRBJ1-1; D gene ambiguous. The V gene's germline CDR1 is SGHKS and CDR2 YYEKEE (reference sequence). V lost 1 base and J lost 2, with 9 bases in between. This CDR3 spans 14 amino acids. Here the CDR3 DNA reads TGTGCCAGCAGCTTGTCAGCTTTCAACACTGAAGCTTTCTTT. It translates to CASSLSAFNTEAFF.

This chain links TRBV14 with TRBJ1-2; possibly TRBD1 for D (5 bases). V was trimmed by 4 bases and J by 3 bases, leaving 12 bases between them. The CDR3 contains 14 residues. Germline CDR1 SGHDN, CDR2 FVKESK. The CDR3 reads CASSREGAHYGYTF. In nucleotides, the CDR3 is TGTGCCAGCAGCCGCGAAGGGGCCCACTATGGCTACACCTTC.

The chain uses TRBV4-1 and TRBJ1-1, with 7 nucleotides matching TRBD1. The V gene's germline CDR1 is MGHRA and CDR2 YSYEKL. CDR3 length: 15 residues. V shed 4 bases, J shed 11 bases, and the junction held 16 bases outside the gene matches. CDR3 DNA sequence: TGCGCCAGCAGCCTTACGGAGGGGACAGCCGGGCAGGCTTTCTTT. It translates to CASSLTEGTAGQAFF.

The rearrangement links TRBV27 to TRBJ2-1; tentative D call: TRBD1 (6 bases). Looked up from germline, CDR1 is MNHEY and CDR2 is SMNVEV (reference sequence). The CDR3 loop spans 16 amino acids. Trimming shortened V by 9 bases and J by 4 bases, and 22 bases separated the two germline ends. The CDR3 nucleotides are TGTGCCAGTAACTTGGGGGCTAACACAGGTTACAATGAGCAGTTCTTC. Protein product: CASNLGANTGYNEQFF.

The gene calls are TRBV7-9 and TRBJ2-2; D assignment may be TRBD1 or TRBD2 (5 bases each). Germline CDR1 and CDR2: SEHNR and FQNEAQ (reference sequence). Trimming shortened V by 1 base and J by 6 bases, and 9 bases separated the two germline ends. This CDR3 spans 14 amino acids. The CDR3 nucleotides are TGTGCCAGCAGCTTAGGAGGGGTCCCCGGGGAGCTGTTTTTT. Its translation: CASSLGGVPGELFF.

This clone was counted a single time. The chain combines TRBV7-9 with TRBJ2-3; possible D gene TRBD1, 5 bases. Germline V CDR1 and CDR2: SEHNR, FQNEAQ (reference sequence). CDR3 size: 16 residues. V was pared by 1 base and J by 3 bases, with 14 bases between. In DNA, the CDR3 is TGTGCCAGCAGCTTAGGAATTATGACAGAGACAGATACGCAGTATTTT. Translated, it gives CASSLGIMTETDTQYF. Complete variable domain (other parts from reference TRBV7-9 and TRBJ2-3): DTGVSQNPRHKITKRGQNVTFRCDPISEHNRLYWYRQTLGQGPEFLTYFQNEAQLEKSRLLSDRFSAERPKGSFSTLEIQRTEQGDSAMYLCASSLGIMTETDTQYFGPGTRLTVL.

V gene TRBV5-1 combines with J gene TRBJ2-5, with D possibly matching TRBD1 (8 bases). The length of the CDR3 is 15 residues. V lost 5 bases to trimming and J lost 2 bases, with 16 bases between them. Germline CDR1 is SGHRS and CDR2 is YFSETQ. The CDR3 sequence: CASRDGQGGQETQYF. In DNA form, the CDR3 reads TGCGCCAGCAGGGATGGACAGGGAGGGCAAGAGACCCAGTACTTC.

The rearrangement joins TRBV4-2 to TRBJ2-3, with 7 bases matching TRBD1. Germline V lookup: CDR1 LGHNA, CDR2 YNFKEQ. V shed 4 bases, J shed 1 base, and the junction held 2 bases outside the gene matches. This CDR3 has 14 amino acids. Written as DNA, the CDR3 is TGTGCCAGCAGCCGACAGGGCGGCACAGATACGCAGTATTTT. Its translation: CASSRQGGTDTQYF.

The chain recombines TRBV29-1 with TRBJ1-2; D call uncertain. V lost 5 bases, J lost 7 bases, and 8 bases lay in between. The CDR3 covers 10 residues. In germline, CDR1 is SQVTM, CDR2 ANQGSEA. The CDR3: CSVFGSGYTF. The DNA of the CDR3 is TGCAGCGTTTTTGGGTCTGGCTACACCTTC.

The V and J genes are TRBV29-1 and TRBJ2-5, with 7 positions matching TRBD1. The germline V gene has CDR1 SQVTM and CDR2 ANQGSEA. Trimming removed 8 bases from V and 6 bases from J; junction bases left unmatched: 6. The CDR3 consists of 11 residues. The CDR3 DNA is TGCAGCCAGGGGGTTGGAAAGACCCAGTACTTC. It translates to CSQGVGKTQYF.

The V and J genes are TRBV9 and TRBJ2-2; 8 bases are a match to TRBD1. The germline V gene encodes CDR1 SGDLS and CDR2 YYNGEE. J lost 4 bases, V lost 0 bases, and 5 bases had no gene match. CDR3 length: 16 residues. The DNA of the CDR3 is TGTGCCAGCAGCGTAGAAGCAGGGGGCGTCACCGGGGAGCTGTTTTTT. This codes for CASSVEAGGVTGELFF. Combining the CDR3 with reference TRBV9 and TRBJ2-2 gives the whole variable domain DSGVTQTPKHLITATGQRVTLRCSPRSGDLSVYWYQQSLDQGLQFLIQYYNGEERAKGNILERFSAQQFPDLHSELNLSSLELGDSALYFCASSVEAGGVTGELFFGEGSRLTVL.

The chain is built from TRBV27 and TRBJ2-7, with D possibly matching TRBD1 (6 bases). V was trimmed by 5 bases and J by 7 bases, leaving 15 bases between them. The CDR3 totals 13 residues. Looked up from germline, CDR1 is MNHEY and CDR2 is SMNVEV (reference sequence). The CDR3 protein is CASSQQGSWEQYF. CDR3 coding DNA: TGTGCCAGCAGTCAACAGGGATCATGGGAGCAGTACTTC.